This TCR beta chain was profiled in a study of blood T cell repertoires in COVID-19. For the study at large: The United States, Italy and Spain were the sources of the acute and convalescent COVID-19 samples. The cDNA or gDNA used as material had been derived from T cells, B-cell-depleted T cells, or PBMCs.

Original processing notes: Researchers report that nucleated cell counts were estimated from reference gene primer amplification. The table came from immunoSEQ multiplex PCR; TCRdb's copy has only in-frame clones and leaves some out. V and J calls plus clone size are reproduced from that table; the DNA served to infer D and trimming. This repertoire shows about 99,000 clones, roughly 82% found once; its top ten account for more than 10%. With V trimmed by 4 bases and J by 1 base, 7 bases remained unmatched. The V gene's germline CDR1 is MNHEY and CDR2 SVGEGT. The CDR3 extends over 16 amino acids. Sequencing was performed on peripheral blood. This rearrangement joins TRBV6-2 or TRBV6-3 to TRBJ2-1, with 7 nucleotides matching TRBD1. The TCR sequence derives from a human donor in a cohort sampled during active COVID-19. The CDR3 nucleotides are TGTGCCAGCAGTTCCATTAGACAGGGTTCCTACAATGAGCAGTTCTTC. Encoded protein: CASSSIRQGSYNEQFF.